One and the same sample provided the 2 T cell receptor beta chains below, sequenced in a study of blood T cell repertoires in COVID-19. Only in-frame clones appear in the TCRdb table, and some are missing; sequencing was by immunoSEQ multiplex PCR. The sample has some 390,000 clones; 75% to 90% are singletons. The sample comprised peripheral blood. Receptor source: a woman aged 40 to 49 with COVID-19, enrolled during active disease.

The J gene is TRBJ2-4, the V gene TRBV12-3 or TRBV12-4; TRBD2 might be the D (5 bases). The CDR3 spans 12 residues. Trimming cost V 2 bases and J 9 bases, with 8 bases left between them. CDR3 sequence: CASSLQAGIQYF. In DNA form, the CDR3 reads TGTGCCAGCAGTTTACAGGCGGGCATTCAGTACTTC.

The chain uses TRBV9 and TRBJ1-2; 7 nucleotides agree with TRBD1. The CDR3 is 16 amino acids. The junction had 8 bases not matched to a gene; V was cut back by 1 base and J by 2 bases. In germline, CDR1 is SGDLS, CDR2 YYNGEE. In DNA form, the CDR3 reads TGTGCCAGCAGCGTATCAGCGGACAGGCCGAACTATGGCTACACCTTC. Its protein is CASSVSADRPNYGYTF.